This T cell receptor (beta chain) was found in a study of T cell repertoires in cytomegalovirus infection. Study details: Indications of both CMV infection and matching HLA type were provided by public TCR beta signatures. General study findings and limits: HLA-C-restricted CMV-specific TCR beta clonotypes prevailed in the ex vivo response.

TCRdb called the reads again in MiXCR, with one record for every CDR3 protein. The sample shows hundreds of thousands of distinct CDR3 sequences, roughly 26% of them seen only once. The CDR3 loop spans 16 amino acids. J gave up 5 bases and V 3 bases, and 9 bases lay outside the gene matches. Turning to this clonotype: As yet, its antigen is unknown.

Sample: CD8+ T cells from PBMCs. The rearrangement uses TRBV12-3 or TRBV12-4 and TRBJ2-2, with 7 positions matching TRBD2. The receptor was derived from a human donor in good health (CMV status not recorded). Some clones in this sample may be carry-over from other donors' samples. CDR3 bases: TGTGCCAGCAGTTTTCCCAGCGGGGTAACTACCGGGGAGCTGTTTTTT. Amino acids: CASSFPSGVTTGELFF.